The 12 T cell receptor beta chains below come from one sample, sequenced in a study of cytomegalovirus exposure and HLA in healthy donors. The PCR contained 60 Vbeta and 13 Jbeta primers. Generated by immunoSEQ multiplex PCR, the TCRdb table keeps only in-frame clones and is missing some. Found here are about 200,000 clones; the top ten clones hold approximately 6.5%. Sequencing was carried out using PBMCs. These TCRs come from a man aged 25-45 years in good health and CMV-seronegative.

CDR3 nucleotide sequence: TGTGCCAGCAGCGTGGCGGGGGAGACTAATGAAAAACTGTTTTTT. The encoded protein is CASSVAGETNEKLFF. The chain has TRBV9 and TRBJ1-4; D might be TRBD1 (5 bases). Trimming removed 2 bases from V and 2 bases from J, with 10 bases in between. Germline lookup yields CDR1 SGDLS and CDR2 YYNGEE. The CDR3 is made up of 15 amino acids.

The CDR3 sequence: CSAGGTHGNTIYF. CDR3 sequence (DNA): TGCAGCGCCGGGGGGACTCATGGAAACACCATATATTTT. The chain is built from TRBV29-1 and TRBJ1-3, with D perhaps TRBD1 (5 bases). V lost 7 bases, J lost 3 bases, and 13 bases lay in between. Looked up from germline, CDR1 is SQVTM and CDR2 is ANQGSEA. CDR3 size: 13 residues.

This sequence joins TRBV7-2 and TRBJ1-1, with TRBD1 matching over 8 bases. V shed 6 bases and J 0 bases; nucleotides not matched to a gene: 12. Germline V gives CDR1 SGHTA, CDR2 FQGNSA. This CDR3 contains 17 residues. CDR3 protein: CASRRRTGLTMNTEAFF. DNA for the CDR3: TGTGCCAGCAGACGTCGGACAGGGCTTACTATGAACACTGAAGCTTTCTTT.

The rearrangement joins TRBV7-9 to TRBJ2-7, with 10 bases aligning to TRBD2. The CDR3 runs 18 residues. CDR1 is SEHNR and CDR2 is FQNEAQ in the germline V gene (reference sequence). The V and J ends lost 3 bases and 0 bases, in that order; junction bases with no gene match: 11. The CDR3 loop is CASSLFASGRASSYEQYF. The DNA of the CDR3 is TGTGCCAGCAGCTTGTTTGCCAGCGGGAGGGCTAGCTCCTACGAGCAGTACTTC.

The V and J genes are TRBV30 and TRBJ1-1; D call uncertain. The CDR3 extends over 14 amino acids. Trimming stripped 0 bases from V and 1 base from J, with 9 bases between. CDR1 GTSNPN and CDR2 SVGIG come from the germline V gene (reference sequence). CDR3 coding DNA: TGTGCCTGGAGTGTACGATGGCAGAACACTGAAGCTTTCTTT. The encoded protein is CAWSVRWQNTEAFF.

This chain connects TRBV28 to TRBJ2-7; 9 bases map to TRBD1. Germline V lookup: CDR1 MDHEN, CDR2 SYDVKM. The junction had 10 bases not matched to a gene; V was cut back by 5 bases and J by 5 bases. There are 15 residues in the CDR3. CDR3 in amino acids: CASSMGGQGGHEQYF. The CDR3 nucleotides are TGTGCCAGCAGTATGGGGGGACAGGGTGGGCACGAGCAGTACTTC.

The V and J genes are TRBV4-1 and TRBJ2-1; 7 bases are shared with TRBD1. CDR3 size: 15 residues. The V gene end was trimmed by 4 bases and the J gene end by 0 bases; junction bases not matched to a gene: 3. Germline V CDR1 and CDR2: MGHRA, YSYEKL. CDR3 nucleotide sequence: TGCGCCAGCAGCCCGGACAGGAGCTCCTACAATGAGCAGTTCTTC. Translated, it gives CASSPDRSSYNEQFF.

This chain uses TRBV5-1 with TRBJ1-4; 8 nucleotides align to TRBD1. J gave up 5 bases and V 4 bases, and 10 bases lay outside the gene matches. Germline V lookup: CDR1 SGHRS, CDR2 YFSETQ. The CDR3 length is 16 residues. The DNA for the CDR3 is TGCGCCAGCAGCGGGGAGACAGGGGCCGAAAATGAAAAACTGTTTTTT. It specifies CASSGETGAENEKLFF.

The rearrangement joins TRBV28 to TRBJ2-3, with TRBD1 matching over 9 bases. CDR3 size: 15 residues. The germline V gene has CDR1 MDHEN and CDR2 SYDVKM. V was pared by 8 bases and J by 4 bases, with 10 bases of the junction left unmatched. CDR3: CASHKLDRGPDTQYF. The CDR3 DNA reads as TGTGCCAGCCACAAATTGGACAGGGGCCCAGATACGCAGTATTTT.

This sequence joins TRBV6-1 and TRBJ1-6; D possibly corresponds to TRBD1 (5 bases). CDR3 length: 17 residues. V shed 3 bases and J shed 4 bases, with 16 bases lying between them. Germline V CDR1 and CDR2: MNHNS, SASEGT. CDR3 loop: CASSDSSRQPYNSPLHF. The CDR3 DNA follows: TGTGCCAGCAGTGATTCCTCCCGACAGCCATATAATTCACCCCTCCACTTT.

The V gene is TRBV19, the J gene TRBJ2-7, with 7 positions matching TRBD1. After removal of 4 bases from V and 0 bases from J, the junction contained 3 bases not matched to a gene. CDR1 is LNHDA and CDR2 is SQIVND in the germline V gene (reference sequence). This CDR3 region has 14 residues. The CDR3 loop reads CASSTGQASYEQYF. The DNA for the CDR3 is TGTGCCAGTAGTACAGGACAGGCCTCCTACGAGCAGTACTTC.

The chain has TRBV7-2 and TRBJ2-1, with D possibly being TRBD1 (6 bases). V lost 2 bases to trimming and J lost 6 bases, with 20 bases between them. Germline V lookup: CDR1 SGHTA, CDR2 FQGNSA. The CDR3 totals 17 residues. Here the CDR3 DNA reads TGTGCCAGCAGCTTATTAGGTTGGGGGCGGGTTGGCAATGAGCAGTTCTTC. Translation: CASSLLGWGRVGNEQFF.